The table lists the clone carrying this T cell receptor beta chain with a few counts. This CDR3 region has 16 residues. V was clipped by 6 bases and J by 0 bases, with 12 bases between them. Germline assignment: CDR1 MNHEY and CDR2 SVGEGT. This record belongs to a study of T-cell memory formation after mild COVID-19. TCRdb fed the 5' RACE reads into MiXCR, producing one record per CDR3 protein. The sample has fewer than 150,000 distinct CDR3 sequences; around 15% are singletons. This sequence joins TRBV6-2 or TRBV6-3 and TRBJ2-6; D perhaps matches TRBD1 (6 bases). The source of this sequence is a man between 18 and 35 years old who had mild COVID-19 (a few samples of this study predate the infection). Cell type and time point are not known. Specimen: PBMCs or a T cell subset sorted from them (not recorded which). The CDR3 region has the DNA TGTGCCAGCAGGGGGGCTCCTCGCTCTGGGGCCAACGTCCTGACTTTC. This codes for CASRGAPRSGANVLTF.